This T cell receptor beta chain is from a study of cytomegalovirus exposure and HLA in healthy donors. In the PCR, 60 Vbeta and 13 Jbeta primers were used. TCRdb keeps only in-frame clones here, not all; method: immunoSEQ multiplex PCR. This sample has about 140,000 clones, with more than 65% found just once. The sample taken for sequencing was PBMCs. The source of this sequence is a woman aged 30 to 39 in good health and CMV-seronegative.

This CDR3 reads CASSPGTSYFRETQYF. CDR3 nucleotides: TGTGCCAGCAGCCCAGGGACTAGTTACTTCCGGGAGACCCAGTACTTC. This chain connects TRBV11-2 to TRBJ2-5; TRBD2 aligns across 8 bases. There are 16 residues in the CDR3. V shed 5 bases and J 5 bases; nucleotides not matched to a gene: 13. In germline, CDR1 is SGHAT, CDR2 FQNNGV. Based on the CDR3 plus reference TRBV11-2 and TRBJ2-5, the full variable domain is EAGVAQSPRYKIIEKRQSVAFWCNPISGHATLYWYQQILGQGPKLLIQFQNNGVVDDSQLPKDRFSAERLKGVDSTLKIQPAKLEDSAVYLCASSPGTSYFRETQYFGPGTRLLVL.